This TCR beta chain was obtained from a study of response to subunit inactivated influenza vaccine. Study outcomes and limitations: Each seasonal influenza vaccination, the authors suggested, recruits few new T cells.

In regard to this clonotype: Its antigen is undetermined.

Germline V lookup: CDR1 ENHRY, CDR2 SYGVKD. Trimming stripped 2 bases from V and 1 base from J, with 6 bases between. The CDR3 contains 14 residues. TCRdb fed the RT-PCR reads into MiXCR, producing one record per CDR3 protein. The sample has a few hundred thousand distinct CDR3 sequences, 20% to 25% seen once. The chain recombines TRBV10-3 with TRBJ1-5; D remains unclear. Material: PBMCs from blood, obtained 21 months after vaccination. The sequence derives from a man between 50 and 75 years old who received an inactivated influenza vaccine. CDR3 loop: CAISEALSNQPQHF. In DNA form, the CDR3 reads TGTGCCATCAGTGAGGCGTTAAGCAATCAGCCCCAGCATTTT.